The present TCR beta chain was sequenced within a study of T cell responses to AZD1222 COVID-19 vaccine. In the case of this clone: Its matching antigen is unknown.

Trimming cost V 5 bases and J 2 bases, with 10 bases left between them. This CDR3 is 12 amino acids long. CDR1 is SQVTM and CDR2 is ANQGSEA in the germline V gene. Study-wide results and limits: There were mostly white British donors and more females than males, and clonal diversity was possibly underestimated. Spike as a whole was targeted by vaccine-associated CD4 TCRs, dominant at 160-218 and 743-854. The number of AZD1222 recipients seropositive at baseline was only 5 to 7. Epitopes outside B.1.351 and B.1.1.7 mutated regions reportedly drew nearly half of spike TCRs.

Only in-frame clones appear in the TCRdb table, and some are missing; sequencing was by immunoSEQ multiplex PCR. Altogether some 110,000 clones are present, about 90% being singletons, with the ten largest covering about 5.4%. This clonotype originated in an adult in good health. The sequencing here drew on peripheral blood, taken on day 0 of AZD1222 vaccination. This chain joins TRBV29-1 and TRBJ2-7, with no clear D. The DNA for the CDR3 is TGCAGCGTTCTAGGTGCAGCCTACGAGCAGTACTTC. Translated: CSVLGAAYEQYF.